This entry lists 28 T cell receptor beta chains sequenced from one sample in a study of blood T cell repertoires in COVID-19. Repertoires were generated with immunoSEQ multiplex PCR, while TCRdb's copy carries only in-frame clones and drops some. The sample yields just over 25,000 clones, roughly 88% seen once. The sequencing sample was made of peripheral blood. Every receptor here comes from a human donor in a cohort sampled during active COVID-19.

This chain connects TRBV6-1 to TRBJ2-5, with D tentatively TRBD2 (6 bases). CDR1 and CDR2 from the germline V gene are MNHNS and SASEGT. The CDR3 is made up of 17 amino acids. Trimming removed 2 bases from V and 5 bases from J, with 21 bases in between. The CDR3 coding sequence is TGTGCCAGCAGTGAACAACGCGGGGAAGTCCCAAGCGAGACCCAGTACTTC. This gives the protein CASSEQRGEVPSETQYF.

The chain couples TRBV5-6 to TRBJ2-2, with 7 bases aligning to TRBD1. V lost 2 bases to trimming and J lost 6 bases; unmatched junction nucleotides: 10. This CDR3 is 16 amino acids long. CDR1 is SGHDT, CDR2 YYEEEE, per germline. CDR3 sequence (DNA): TGTGCCAGCAGCTTCAGGGGGACCTCGTGGTCCGGGGAGCTGTTTTTT. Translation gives CASSFRGTSWSGELFF.

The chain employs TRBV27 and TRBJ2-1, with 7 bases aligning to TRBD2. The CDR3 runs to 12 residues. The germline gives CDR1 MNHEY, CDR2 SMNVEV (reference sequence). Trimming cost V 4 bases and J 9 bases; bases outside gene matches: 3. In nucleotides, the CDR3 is TGTGCCAGCAGTTGGGGGGGGTCTGAGCAGTTCTTC. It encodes CASSWGGSEQFF.

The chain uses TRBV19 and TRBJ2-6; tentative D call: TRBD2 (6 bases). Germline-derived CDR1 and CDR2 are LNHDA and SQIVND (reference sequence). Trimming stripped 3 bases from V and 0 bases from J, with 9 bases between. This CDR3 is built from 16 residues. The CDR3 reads CASSILEGSGANVLTF. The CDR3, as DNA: TGTGCCAGTAGTATCCTGGAGGGCTCTGGGGCCAACGTCCTGACTTTC.

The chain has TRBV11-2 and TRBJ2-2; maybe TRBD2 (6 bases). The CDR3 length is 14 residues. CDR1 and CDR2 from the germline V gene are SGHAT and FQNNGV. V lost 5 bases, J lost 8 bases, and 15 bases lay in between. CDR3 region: CASSPSSAGGELFF. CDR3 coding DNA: TGTGCCAGCAGCCCCTCATCTGCGGGGGGGGAGCTGTTTTTT.

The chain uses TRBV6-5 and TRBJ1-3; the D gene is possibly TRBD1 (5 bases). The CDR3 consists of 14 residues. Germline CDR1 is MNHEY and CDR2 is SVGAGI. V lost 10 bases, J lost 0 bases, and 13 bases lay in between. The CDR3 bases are TGTGCCACACAAAAAAGGGGCTCTGGAAACACCATATATTTT. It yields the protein CATQKRGSGNTIYF.

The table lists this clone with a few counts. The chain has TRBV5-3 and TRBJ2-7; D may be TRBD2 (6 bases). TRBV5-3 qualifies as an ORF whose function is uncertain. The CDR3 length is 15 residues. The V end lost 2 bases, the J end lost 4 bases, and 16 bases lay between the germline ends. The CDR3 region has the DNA TGTGCCAGAAGCTTACAACGCCCGCTAGCGTACGAGCAGTACTTC. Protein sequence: CARSLQRPLAYEQYF.

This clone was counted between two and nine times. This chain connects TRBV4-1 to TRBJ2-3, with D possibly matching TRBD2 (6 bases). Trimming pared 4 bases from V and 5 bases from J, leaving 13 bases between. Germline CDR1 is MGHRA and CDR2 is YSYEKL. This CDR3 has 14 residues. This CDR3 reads CASSLEGMGDTQYF. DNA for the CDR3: TGCGCCAGCAGCCTGGAGGGAATGGGAGATACGCAGTATTTT.

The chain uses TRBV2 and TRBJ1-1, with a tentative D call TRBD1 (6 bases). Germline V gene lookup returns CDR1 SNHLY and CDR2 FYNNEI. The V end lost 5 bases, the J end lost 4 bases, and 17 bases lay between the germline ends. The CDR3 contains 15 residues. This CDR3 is CASSRGGLGSTEAFF. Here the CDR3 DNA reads TGTGCCAGCAGTCGAGGGGGATTGGGAAGCACTGAAGCTTTCTTT.

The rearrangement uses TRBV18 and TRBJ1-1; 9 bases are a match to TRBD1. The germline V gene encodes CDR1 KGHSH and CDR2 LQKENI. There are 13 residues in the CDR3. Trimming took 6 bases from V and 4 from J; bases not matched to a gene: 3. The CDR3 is CASSVGQGTEAFF. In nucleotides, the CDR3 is TGTGCCAGCTCCGTGGGACAGGGCACTGAAGCTTTCTTT.

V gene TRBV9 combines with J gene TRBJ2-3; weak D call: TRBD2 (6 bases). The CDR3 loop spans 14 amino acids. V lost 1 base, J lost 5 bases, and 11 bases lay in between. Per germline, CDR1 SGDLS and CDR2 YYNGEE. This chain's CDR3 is CASSVSGSGDTQYF. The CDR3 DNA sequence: TGTGCCAGCAGCGTAAGCGGGTCGGGAGATACGCAGTATTTT.

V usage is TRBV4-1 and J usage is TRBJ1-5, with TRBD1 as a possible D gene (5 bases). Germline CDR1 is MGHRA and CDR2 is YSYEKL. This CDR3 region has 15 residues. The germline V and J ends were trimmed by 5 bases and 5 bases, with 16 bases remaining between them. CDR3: CASSADGGTYQPQHF. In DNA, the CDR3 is TGCGCCAGCAGCGCAGACGGGGGTACTTATCAGCCCCAGCATTTT.

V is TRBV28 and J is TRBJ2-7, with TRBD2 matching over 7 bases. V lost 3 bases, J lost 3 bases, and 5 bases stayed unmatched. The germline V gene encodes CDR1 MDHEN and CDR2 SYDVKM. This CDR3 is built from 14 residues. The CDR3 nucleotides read TGTGCCAGCAGTTTGTCTAGCGGATACTACGAGCAGTACTTC. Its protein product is CASSLSSGYYEQYF.

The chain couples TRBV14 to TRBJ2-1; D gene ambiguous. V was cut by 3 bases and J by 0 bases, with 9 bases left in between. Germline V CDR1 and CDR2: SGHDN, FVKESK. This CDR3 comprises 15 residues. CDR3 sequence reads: CASSHELSSYNEQFF. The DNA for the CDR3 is TGTGCCAGCAGCCATGAGTTAAGCTCCTACAATGAGCAGTTCTTC.

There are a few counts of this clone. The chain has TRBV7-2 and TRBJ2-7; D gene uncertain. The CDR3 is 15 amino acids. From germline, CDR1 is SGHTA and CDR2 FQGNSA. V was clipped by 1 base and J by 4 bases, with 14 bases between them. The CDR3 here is CASSLEGSTLYEQYF. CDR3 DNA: TGTGCCAGCAGCTTAGAAGGTAGCACGCTATACGAGCAGTACTTC.

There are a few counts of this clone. The CDR3 DNA sequence: TGTGCCAGCAGCGGAGACAGGGTCTCACCCCTCCACTTT. Its protein is CASSGDRVSPLHF. V usage is TRBV11-2 and J usage is TRBJ1-6; 7 bases agree with TRBD1. The CDR3 length is 13 residues. Germline CDR1 is SGHAT and CDR2 is FQNNGV. Trimming cost V 5 bases and J 10 bases; bases outside gene matches: 5.

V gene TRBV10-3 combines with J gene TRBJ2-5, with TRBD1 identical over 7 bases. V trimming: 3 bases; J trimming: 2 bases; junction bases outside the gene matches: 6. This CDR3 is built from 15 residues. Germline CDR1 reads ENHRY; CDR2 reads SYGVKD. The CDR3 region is CAISDSGGVQETQYF. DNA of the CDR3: TGTGCCATCAGTGACTCAGGGGGTGTACAAGAGACCCAGTACTTC.

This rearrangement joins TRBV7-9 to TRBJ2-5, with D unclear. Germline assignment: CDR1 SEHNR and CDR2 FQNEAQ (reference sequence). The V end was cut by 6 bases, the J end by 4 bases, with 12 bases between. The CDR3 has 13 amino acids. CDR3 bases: TGTGCCAGCAGTTCCCAGAGCGTAGAGACCCAGTACTTC. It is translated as CASSSQSVETQYF. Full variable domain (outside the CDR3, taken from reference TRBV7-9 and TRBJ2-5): DTGVSQNPRHKITKRGQNVTFRCDPISEHNRLYWYRQTLGQGPEFLTYFQNEAQLEKSRLLSDRFSAERPKGSFSTLEIQRTEQGDSAMYLCASSSQSVETQYFGPGTRLLVL.

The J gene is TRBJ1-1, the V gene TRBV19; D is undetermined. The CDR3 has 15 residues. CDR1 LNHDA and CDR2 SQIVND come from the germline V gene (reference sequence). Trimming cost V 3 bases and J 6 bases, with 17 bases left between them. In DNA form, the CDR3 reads TGTGCCAGTAGTATGGTCGGGGTGGGGTTTGCTGAAGCTTTCTTT. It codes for CASSMVGVGFAEAFF.

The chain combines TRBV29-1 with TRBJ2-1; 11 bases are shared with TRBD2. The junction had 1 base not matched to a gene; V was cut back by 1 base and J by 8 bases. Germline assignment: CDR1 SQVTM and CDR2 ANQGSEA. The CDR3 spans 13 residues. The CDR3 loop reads CSVEASGGYEQFF. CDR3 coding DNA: TGCAGCGTTGAAGCTAGCGGGGGGTATGAGCAGTTCTTC.

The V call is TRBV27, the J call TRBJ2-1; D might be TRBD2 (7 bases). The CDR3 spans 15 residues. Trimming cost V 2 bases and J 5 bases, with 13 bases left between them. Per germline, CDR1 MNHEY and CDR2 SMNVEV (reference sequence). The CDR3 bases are TGTGCCAGCAGTTTAGCGGGGGCAGGGAACAATGAGCAGTTCTTC. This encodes CASSLAGAGNNEQFF.

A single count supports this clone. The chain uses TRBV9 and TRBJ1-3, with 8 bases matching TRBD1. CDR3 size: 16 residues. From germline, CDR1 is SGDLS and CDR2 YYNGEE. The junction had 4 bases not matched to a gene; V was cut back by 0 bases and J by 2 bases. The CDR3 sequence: CASSVDSGGPGNTIYF. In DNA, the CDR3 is TGTGCCAGCAGCGTAGATTCAGGGGGCCCTGGAAACACCATATATTTT.

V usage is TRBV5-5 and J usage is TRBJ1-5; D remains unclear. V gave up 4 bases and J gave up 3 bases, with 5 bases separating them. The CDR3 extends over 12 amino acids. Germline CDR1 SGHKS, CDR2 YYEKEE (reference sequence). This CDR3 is CASSLFNQPQHF. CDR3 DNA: TGTGCCAGCAGCCTATTCAATCAGCCCCAGCATTTT.

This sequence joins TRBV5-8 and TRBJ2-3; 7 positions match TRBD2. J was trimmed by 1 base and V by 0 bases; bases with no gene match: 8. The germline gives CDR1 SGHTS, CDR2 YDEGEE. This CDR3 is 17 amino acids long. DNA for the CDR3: TGTGCCAGCAGCTTGGGGGCGAGGAGCGGGGGCACAGATACGCAGTATTTT. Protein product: CASSLGARSGGTDTQYF.

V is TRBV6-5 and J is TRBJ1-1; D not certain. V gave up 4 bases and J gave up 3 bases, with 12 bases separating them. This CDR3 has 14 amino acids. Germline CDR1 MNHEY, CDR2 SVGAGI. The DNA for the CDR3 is TGTGCCAGCAGTTCCGCGGGGAGGGACACTGAAGCTTTCTTT. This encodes CASSSAGRDTEAFF.

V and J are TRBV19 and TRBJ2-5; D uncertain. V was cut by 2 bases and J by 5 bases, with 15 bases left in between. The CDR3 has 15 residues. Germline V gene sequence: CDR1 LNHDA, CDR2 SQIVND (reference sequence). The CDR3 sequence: CASSISWQFGETQYF. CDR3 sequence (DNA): TGTGCCAGTAGTATATCGTGGCAGTTCGGGGAGACCCAGTACTTC. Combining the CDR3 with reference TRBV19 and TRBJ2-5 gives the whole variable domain DGGITQSPKYLFRKEGQNVTLSCEQNLNHDAMYWYRQDPGQGLRLIYYSQIVNDFQKGDIAEGYSVSREKKESFPLTVTSAQKNPTAFYLCASSISWQFGETQYFGPGTRLLVL.

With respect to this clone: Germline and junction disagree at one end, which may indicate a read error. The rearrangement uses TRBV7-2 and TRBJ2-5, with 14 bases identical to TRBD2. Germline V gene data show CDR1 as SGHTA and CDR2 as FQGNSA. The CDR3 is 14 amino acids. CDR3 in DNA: TGTGCCAGCAGTCCGGGACTAGCGGGAGTCTCCGTTCACTTC. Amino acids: CASSPGLAGVSVHF.

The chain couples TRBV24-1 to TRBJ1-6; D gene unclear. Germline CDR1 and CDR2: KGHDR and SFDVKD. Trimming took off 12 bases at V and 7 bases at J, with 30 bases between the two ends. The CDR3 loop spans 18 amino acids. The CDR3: CAPPRVLGHRQENSPLHF. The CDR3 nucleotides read TGTGCCCCGCCGAGGGTTCTAGGGCACCGCCAGGAGAATTCACCCCTCCACTTT.